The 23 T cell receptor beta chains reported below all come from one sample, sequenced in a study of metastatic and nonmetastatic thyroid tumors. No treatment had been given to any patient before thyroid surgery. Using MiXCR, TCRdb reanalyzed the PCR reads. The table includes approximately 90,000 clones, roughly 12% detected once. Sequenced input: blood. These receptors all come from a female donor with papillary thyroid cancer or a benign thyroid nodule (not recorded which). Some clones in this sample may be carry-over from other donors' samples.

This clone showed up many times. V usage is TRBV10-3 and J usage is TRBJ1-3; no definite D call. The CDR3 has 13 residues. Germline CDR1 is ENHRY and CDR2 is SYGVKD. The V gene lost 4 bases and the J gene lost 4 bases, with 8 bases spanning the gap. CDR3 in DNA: TGTGCCATCAGTGCCGTCGGGGGAAACACCATATATTTT. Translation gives CAISAVGGNTIYF.

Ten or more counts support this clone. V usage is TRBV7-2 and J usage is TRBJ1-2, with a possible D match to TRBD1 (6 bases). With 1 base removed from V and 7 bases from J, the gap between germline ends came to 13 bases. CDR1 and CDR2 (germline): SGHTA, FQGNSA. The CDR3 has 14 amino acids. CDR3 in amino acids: CASSLDGGALGYTF. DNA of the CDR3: TGTGCCAGCAGCTTAGATGGGGGGGCCCTTGGCTACACCTTC.

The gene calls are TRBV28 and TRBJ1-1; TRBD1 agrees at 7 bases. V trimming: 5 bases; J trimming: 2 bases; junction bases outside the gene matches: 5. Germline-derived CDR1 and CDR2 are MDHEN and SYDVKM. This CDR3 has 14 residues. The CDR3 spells CASSSRGINTEAFF. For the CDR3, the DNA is TGTGCCAGCAGTAGCAGGGGGATAAACACTGAAGCTTTCTTT.

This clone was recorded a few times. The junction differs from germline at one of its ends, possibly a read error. Written as DNA, the CDR3 is TGTGCCAGCATCCCCCCACGGGGGGACACTGAGGCTTTCTTT. Encoded protein: CASIPPRGDTEAFF. This rearrangement joins TRBV6-2 or TRBV6-3 to TRBJ1-1, with TRBD1 as a possible D gene (6 bases). The CDR3 is 14 residues long. The germline V gene encodes CDR1 MNHEY and CDR2 SVGEGT.

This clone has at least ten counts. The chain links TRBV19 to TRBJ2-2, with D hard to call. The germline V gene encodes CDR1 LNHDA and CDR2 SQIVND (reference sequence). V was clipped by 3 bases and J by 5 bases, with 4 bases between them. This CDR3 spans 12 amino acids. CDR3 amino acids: CASSIATGELFF. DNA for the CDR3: TGTGCCAGTAGTATCGCGACCGGGGAGCTGTTTTTT.

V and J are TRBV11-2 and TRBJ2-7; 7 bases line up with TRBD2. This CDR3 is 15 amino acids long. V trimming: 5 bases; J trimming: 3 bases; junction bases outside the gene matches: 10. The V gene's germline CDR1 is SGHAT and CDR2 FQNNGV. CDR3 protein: CASSALVGGVYEQYF. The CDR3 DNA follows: TGTGCCAGCAGCGCCCTCGTGGGAGGGGTCTACGAGCAGTACTTC.

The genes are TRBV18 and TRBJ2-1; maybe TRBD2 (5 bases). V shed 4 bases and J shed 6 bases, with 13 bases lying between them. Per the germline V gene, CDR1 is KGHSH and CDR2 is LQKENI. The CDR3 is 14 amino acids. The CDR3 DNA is TGTGCCAGCTCACTGCGAGGGAAGGCCAATGAGCAGTTCTTC. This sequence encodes CASSLRGKANEQFF.

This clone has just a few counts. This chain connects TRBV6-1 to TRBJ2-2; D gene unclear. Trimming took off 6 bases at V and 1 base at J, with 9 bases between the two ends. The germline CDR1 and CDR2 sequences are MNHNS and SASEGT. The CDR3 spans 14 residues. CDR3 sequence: CASRGWGNTGELFF. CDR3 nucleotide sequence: TGTGCCAGCAGGGGGTGGGGGAACACCGGGGAGCTGTTTTTT.

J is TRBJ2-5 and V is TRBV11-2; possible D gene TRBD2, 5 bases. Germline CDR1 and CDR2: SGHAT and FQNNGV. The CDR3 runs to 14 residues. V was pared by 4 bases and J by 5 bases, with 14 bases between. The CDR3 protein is CASSSGSTGETQYF. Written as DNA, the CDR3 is TGTGCCAGCAGCTCGGGATCCACGGGGGAGACCCAGTACTTC.

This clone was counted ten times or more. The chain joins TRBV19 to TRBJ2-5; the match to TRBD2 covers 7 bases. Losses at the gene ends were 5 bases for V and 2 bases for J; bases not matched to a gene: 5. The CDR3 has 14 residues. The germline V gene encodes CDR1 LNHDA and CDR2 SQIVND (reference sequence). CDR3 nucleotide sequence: TGTGCCAGTAGTTTTACCGGGAGGCAAGAGACCCAGTACTTC. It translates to CASSFTGRQETQYF.

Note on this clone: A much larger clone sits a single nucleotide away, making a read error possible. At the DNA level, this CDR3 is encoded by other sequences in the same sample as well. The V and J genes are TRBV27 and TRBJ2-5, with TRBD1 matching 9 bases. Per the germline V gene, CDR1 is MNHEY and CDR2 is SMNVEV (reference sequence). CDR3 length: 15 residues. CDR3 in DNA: TGTGCTAGCAGTACTGGGACAGGGCTCGGAGAGACCCAGTACTTC. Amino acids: CASSTGTGLGETQYF.

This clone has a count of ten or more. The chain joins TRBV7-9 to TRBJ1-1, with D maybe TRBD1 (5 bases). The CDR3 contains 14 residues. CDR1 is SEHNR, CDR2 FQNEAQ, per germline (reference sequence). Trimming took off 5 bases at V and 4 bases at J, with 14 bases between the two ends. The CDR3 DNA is TGTGCCAGCAGCCCCGGAGGGACGAGCACTGAAGCTTTCTTT. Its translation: CASSPGGTSTEAFF.

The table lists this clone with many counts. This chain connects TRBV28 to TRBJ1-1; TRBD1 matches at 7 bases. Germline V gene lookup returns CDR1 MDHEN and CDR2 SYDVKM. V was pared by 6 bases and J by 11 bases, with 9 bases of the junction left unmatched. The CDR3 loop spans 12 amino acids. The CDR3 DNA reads TGTGCCAGCAGGGGAGGGGGCGGGGTGGCTTTCTTT. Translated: CASRGGGGVAFF. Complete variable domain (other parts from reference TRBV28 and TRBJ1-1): DVKVTQSSRYLVKRTGEKVFLECVQDMDHENMFWYRQDPGLGLRLIYFSYDVKMKEKGDIPEGYSVSREKKERFSLILESASTNQTSMYLCASRGGGGVAFFGQGTRLTVV.

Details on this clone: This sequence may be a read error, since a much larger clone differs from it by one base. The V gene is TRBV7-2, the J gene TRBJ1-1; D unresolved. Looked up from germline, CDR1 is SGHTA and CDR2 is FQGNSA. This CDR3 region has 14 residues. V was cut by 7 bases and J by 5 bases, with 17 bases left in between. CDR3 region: CASILVSLVTEAFF. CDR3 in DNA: TGTGCCAGCATCTTGGTTTCGTTAGTAACTGAAGCTTTCTTT.

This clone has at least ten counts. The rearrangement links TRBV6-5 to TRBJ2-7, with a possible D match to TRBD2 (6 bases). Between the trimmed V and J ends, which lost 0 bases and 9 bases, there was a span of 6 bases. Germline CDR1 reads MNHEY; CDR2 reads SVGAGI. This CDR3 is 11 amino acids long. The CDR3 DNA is TGTGCCAGCAGTTACTCGGGGGGGCAGTACTTC. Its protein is CASSYSGGQYF.

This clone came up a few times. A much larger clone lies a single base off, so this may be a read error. CDR3 region: CASRPLGGTGGSEAFF. The CDR3 nucleotides are TGTGCCAGCAGACCGCTGGGGGGGACAGGGGGCTCTGAAGCTTTCTTT. J is TRBJ1-1 and V is TRBV6-1, with 12 bases aligning to TRBD1. Germline CDR1 and CDR2: MNHNS and SASEGT. This CDR3 has 16 amino acids. The J segment lost 6 bases and the V segment lost 6 bases, leaving 11 bases of the junction unmatched.

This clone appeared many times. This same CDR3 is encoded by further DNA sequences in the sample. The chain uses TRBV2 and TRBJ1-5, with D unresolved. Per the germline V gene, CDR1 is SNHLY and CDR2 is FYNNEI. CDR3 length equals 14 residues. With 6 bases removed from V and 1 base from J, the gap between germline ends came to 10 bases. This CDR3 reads CASRVDVSNQPQHF. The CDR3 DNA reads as TGTGCCAGCAGGGTGGACGTGAGCAATCAGCCCCAGCATTTT.

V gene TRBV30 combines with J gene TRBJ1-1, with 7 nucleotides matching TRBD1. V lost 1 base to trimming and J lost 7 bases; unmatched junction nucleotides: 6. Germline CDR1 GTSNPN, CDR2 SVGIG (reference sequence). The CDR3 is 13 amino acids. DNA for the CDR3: TGTGCCTGGAGTGGACAGGGAAAGATTGAAGCTTTCTTT. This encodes CAWSGQGKIEAFF.

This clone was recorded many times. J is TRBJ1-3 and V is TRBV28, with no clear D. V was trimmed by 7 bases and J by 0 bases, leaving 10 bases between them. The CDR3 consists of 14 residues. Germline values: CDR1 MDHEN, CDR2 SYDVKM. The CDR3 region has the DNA TGTGCCAGCACCCGAGGGAGCTCTGGAAACACCATATATTTT. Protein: CASTRGSSGNTIYF.

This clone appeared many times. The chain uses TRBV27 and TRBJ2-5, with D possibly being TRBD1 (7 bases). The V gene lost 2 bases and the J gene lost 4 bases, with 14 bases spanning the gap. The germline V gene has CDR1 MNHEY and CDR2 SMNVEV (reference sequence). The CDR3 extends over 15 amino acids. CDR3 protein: CASSLDNRGGETQYF. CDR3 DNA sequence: TGTGCCAGCAGTTTAGACAACAGGGGAGGAGAGACCCAGTACTTC.

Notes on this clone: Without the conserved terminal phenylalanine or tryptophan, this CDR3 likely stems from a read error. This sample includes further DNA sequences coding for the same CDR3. The CDR3 region is CASSPGQGYGYTL. The CDR3 DNA reads as TGTGCCAGCTCACCAGGGCAGGGATATGGCTACACCCTC. The chain carries TRBV18 and TRBJ1-2; perhaps TRBD1 as D (5 bases). Between the trimmed V and J ends, which lost 2 bases and 5 bases, there was a span of 9 bases. Germline assignment: CDR1 KGHSH and CDR2 LQKENI. The CDR3 is 13 amino acids.

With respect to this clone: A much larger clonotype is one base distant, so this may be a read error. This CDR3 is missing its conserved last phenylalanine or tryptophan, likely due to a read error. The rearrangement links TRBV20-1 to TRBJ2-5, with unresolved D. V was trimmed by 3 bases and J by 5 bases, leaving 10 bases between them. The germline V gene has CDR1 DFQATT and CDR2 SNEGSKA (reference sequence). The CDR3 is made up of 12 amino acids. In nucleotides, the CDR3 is TGCAGTGCTAGCTTGGTTGGGGAGACCCAGTACTAC. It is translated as CSASLVGETQYY.

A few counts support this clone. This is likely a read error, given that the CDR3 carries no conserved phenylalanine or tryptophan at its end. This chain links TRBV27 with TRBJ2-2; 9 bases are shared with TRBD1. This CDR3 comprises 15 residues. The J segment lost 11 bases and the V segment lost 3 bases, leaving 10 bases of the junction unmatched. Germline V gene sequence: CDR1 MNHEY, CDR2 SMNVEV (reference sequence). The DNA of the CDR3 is TGTGCCAGCAGTTTTACACAGGGGGCGGTCGGTGAGCTGTTTCTT. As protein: CASSFTQGAVGELFL.